This T cell receptor beta chain comes out of a study of T cells in Graves' hyperthyroidism and ophthalmopathy. Overall study results and limits: A model of 13 V-J features distinguished ophthalmopathy from stable hyperthyroidism.

This clonotype was counted between two and nine times. Its antigen is currently unknown. Stable hyperthyroidism: no ophthalmopathy progression over 18 months of follow-up. Investigators excluded patients with uncontrolled infection, other autoimmune disease, pregnancy or lactation. PBMCs were sourced from 9 to 10 ml fresh peripheral blood. Template material for amplifying TCR beta CDR3 regions consisted of RNA transcripts. The HTBI primer set served for first-round RT-PCR of the TCR CDR3. In TCRdb, the multiplex PCR reads were re-called with MiXCR into one record per CDR3 protein. The sample shows under 350,000 distinct CDR3 sequences, roughly 23% of them seen only once. CDR1 is LGHNA, CDR2 YNFKEQ, per germline. The CDR3 is made up of 14 amino acids. V was pared by 1 base and J by 5 bases, with 9 bases between.

This clonotype was obtained from a woman in her forties or fifties with Graves' hyperthyroidism. The chain carries TRBV4-2 and TRBJ1-5; D remains ambiguous. Sequenced material: blood. The chain's CDR3 is CASSQASSYQPQHF. For the CDR3, the DNA is TGTGCCAGCAGCCAAGCCAGCTCTTATCAGCCCCAGCATTTT.